The next 16 T cell receptor beta chains were all read from a single sample in a study of Ad26.COV2.S vaccination and SARS-CoV-2 variants. Treatment specified: some 20 received Ad26.COV2.S at low or high dose, single or two shots; a few received placebo; per-sample allocation not given. It was on day 63 after the first vaccine or placebo injection that samples were taken. This table comes from immunoSEQ multiplex PCR, and its TCRdb copy is limited to in-frame clones, with some not included. Altogether 300,000 to 350,000 clones are present, 88% being singletons, with the ten largest covering around 6.4%. The sequencing used peripheral blood, collected in a trial of Ad26.COV2.S vaccine versus placebo. The receptors here all came from a person aged 18 to 65 who received the Ad26.COV2.S COVID-19 vaccine or a placebo.

This chain links TRBV10-1 with TRBJ1-1; the match to TRBD1 covers 9 bases. Losses at the gene ends were 5 bases for V and 6 bases for J; bases not matched to a gene: 7. This CDR3 spans 14 amino acids. CDR1 and CDR2 from the germline V gene are WNHNN and SYGVQD (reference sequence). This chain's CDR3 is CASSPGTGCPEAFF. CDR3 nucleotides: TGCGCCAGCAGTCCCGGGACAGGGTGCCCTGAAGCTTTCTTT.

The count of this clone is one. This chain joins TRBV4-3 and TRBJ2-3, with 9 bases lining up with TRBD2. Per the germline V gene, CDR1 is LGHNA and CDR2 is YSLEER. V gave up 1 base and J gave up 4 bases; unmatched junction bases: 6. This CDR3 is 16 amino acids long. The CDR3 coding sequence is TGCGCCAGCAGCCAAGCGGCCAGCGGGGGGTCAGATACGCAGTATTTT. Translating gives CASSQAASGGSDTQYF.

The V and J genes are TRBV27 and TRBJ2-1, with D unresolved. From germline, CDR1 is MNHEY and CDR2 SMNVEV (reference sequence). The CDR3 consists of 15 residues. V was pared by 3 bases and J by 5 bases, with 14 bases between. CDR3 coding DNA: TGTGCCAGCAGTTTCCGGGCCCTAGGGAACAATGAGCAGTTCTTC. It codes for CASSFRALGNNEQFF.

The chain is built from TRBV29-1 and TRBJ1-1, with no clear D. V was clipped by 4 bases and J by 0 bases, with 9 bases between them. Germline V gene sequence: CDR1 SQVTM, CDR2 ANQGSEA. The CDR3 runs to 13 residues. CDR3 loop: CSVGNGLNTEAFF. The CDR3 DNA reads TGCAGCGTTGGGAACGGGCTGAACACTGAAGCTTTCTTT. The complete variable domain, with remaining parts taken from reference TRBV29-1 and TRBJ1-1, reads SAVISQKPSRDICQRGTSLTIQCQVDSQVTMMFWYRQQPGQSLTLIATANQGSEATYESGFVIDKFPISRPNLTFSTLTVSNMSPEDSSIYLCSVGNGLNTEAFFGQGTRLTVV.

V is TRBV30 and J is TRBJ1-4; D is unclear. Germline V CDR1 and CDR2: GTSNPN, SVGIG (reference sequence). The CDR3 is made up of 12 amino acids. Trimming took 1 base from V and 11 from J, leaving 11 bases between them. For the CDR3, the DNA is TGTGCCTGGAGTGGTCCCGGGTCTAAACTGTTTTTT. Translated: CAWSGPGSKLFF.

The chain employs TRBV29-1 and TRBJ2-2; TRBD1 is a possible D gene (6 bases). Trimming took 6 bases from V and 7 from J, leaving 12 bases between them. Germline V gene sequence: CDR1 SQVTM, CDR2 ANQGSEA. This CDR3 has 12 amino acids. CDR3 bases: TGCAGCGTCGGACAGAAACTCGGGGAGCTGTTTTTT. Residues: CSVGQKLGELFF.

The gene calls are TRBV10-3 and TRBJ2-2; 9 positions agree with TRBD1. This CDR3 has 13 amino acids. Trimming removed 6 bases from V and 4 bases from J; junction bases left unmatched: 0. Germline values: CDR1 ENHRY, CDR2 SYGVKD. The DNA for the CDR3 is TGTGCCATCAGGACAGGGGGCACCGGGGAGCTGTTTTTT. Amino acid sequence: CAIRTGGTGELFF.

The rearrangement links TRBV29-1 to TRBJ1-1; unclear D gene. The CDR3 runs 15 residues. Trimming removed 4 bases at V and 5 bases at J, with 20 bases between. Germline V gene data show CDR1 as SQVTM and CDR2 as ANQGSEA. CDR3 sequence (DNA): TGCAGCGTTGTTCATAGCCCGGGTACCAAGACTGAAGCTTTCTTT. Protein sequence: CSVVHSPGTKTEAFF.

The genes are TRBV6-6 and TRBJ2-7; the D is unclear. CDR3 length: 14 residues. CDR1 and CDR2 (germline): MNHNY, SVGAGI (reference sequence). The germline V and J ends were trimmed by 2 bases and 3 bases, with 11 bases remaining between them. For the CDR3, the DNA is TGTGCCAGCAGTTACCAGGTGCCGCACTACGAGCAGTACTTC. It yields the protein CASSYQVPHYEQYF.

This chain uses TRBV11-3 with TRBJ2-2; D not resolved. The V gene lost 0 bases and the J gene lost 5 bases, with 10 bases spanning the gap. The CDR3 length is 15 residues. From germline, CDR1 is SGHNT and CDR2 YENEEA. The chain's CDR3 is CASSLDTRTTGELFF. In DNA form, the CDR3 reads TGTGCCAGCAGCTTAGATACAAGAACGACCGGGGAGCTGTTTTTT.

The chain carries TRBV6-2 or TRBV6-3 and TRBJ1-2; D remains unclear. Between the trimmed V and J ends, which lost 2 bases and 6 bases, there was a span of 16 bases. Germline V gene sequence: CDR1 MNHEY, CDR2 SVGEGT. This CDR3 is built from 15 residues. The CDR3 DNA follows: TGTGCCAGCAGTTACACTACGGCTGGGAGCAATGGCTACACCTTC. This encodes CASSYTTAGSNGYTF.

The CDR3 loop reads CASSENVGGYTF. CDR3 in DNA: TGTGCCAGCAGTGAAAATGTGGGGGGCTACACCTTC. The V call is TRBV6-1, the J call TRBJ1-2; D not certain. This CDR3 has 12 residues. CDR1 and CDR2 (germline): MNHNS, SASEGT. Deletions cut 2 bases from V and 8 bases from J, with 9 bases between.

V is TRBV9 and J is TRBJ1-1; 9 bases fit TRBD1. Per germline, CDR1 SGDLS and CDR2 YYNGEE. The CDR3 is 14 amino acids. V dropped 4 bases and J dropped 6; count of bases not matched to a gene: 7. The CDR3 nucleotides read TGTGCCAGCAGCCCAGGACAGGGGTTCGCTGAAGCTTTCTTT. Translating it yields CASSPGQGFAEAFF.

The V call is TRBV5-1, the J call TRBJ2-7; D tentatively reads TRBD1 or TRBD2 (6 bases each). Trimming cost V 3 bases and J 1 base, with 20 bases left between them. The CDR3 length is 17 residues. CDR1 and CDR2 from the germline V gene are SGHRS and YFSETQ. The CDR3 is CASSWGAVADKSYEQYF. The CDR3 nucleotides read TGCGCCAGCAGCTGGGGGGCGGTGGCAGATAAATCCTACGAGCAGTACTTC.

Concerning this clone itself: Within the sample, other DNA sequences also encode this same CDR3. The chain is built from TRBV5-1 and TRBJ1-2; D gene ambiguous. Trimming shortened V by 4 bases and J by 2 bases, and 9 bases separated the two germline ends. The germline gives CDR1 SGHRS, CDR2 YFSETQ. This CDR3 comprises 13 residues. CDR3 DNA: TGCGCCAGCAGCCTGGACGGAAACTATGGCTACACCTTC. Its protein is CASSLDGNYGYTF.

CDR3 sequence: CASSLWPEDNTEAFF. CDR3 sequence (DNA): TGCGCCAGCAGCTTGTGGCCAGAAGATAACACTGAAGCTTTCTTT. V usage is TRBV5-1 and J usage is TRBJ1-1, with no clear D. This CDR3 has 15 amino acids. V was shortened by 1 base and J by 2 bases, with 12 bases between the two germline ends. The germline gives CDR1 SGHRS, CDR2 YFSETQ. Full variable domain (outside the CDR3, taken from reference TRBV5-1 and TRBJ1-1): KAGVTQTPRYLIKTRGQQVTLSCSPISGHRSVSWYQQTPGQGLQFLFEYFSETQRNKGNFPGRFSGRQFSNSRSEMNVSTLELGDSALYLCASSLWPEDNTEAFFGQGTRLTVV.